This T cell receptor (beta chain) was identified during a study of blood T cell repertoires in COVID-19. Produced via immunoSEQ multiplex PCR; TCRdb's table is partial and in-frame only. Of 100,000 or so clones detected, around 90% appear once; the ten largest clones hold roughly 6.5%. Sequencing used peripheral blood. This clonotype was obtained from a woman in her sixties or seventies with acute or convalescent COVID-19.

The CDR3 DNA sequence: TGTGCCAGTAGTACTTCGGACTCGGCTGGAAACACCATATATTTT. Its translation: CASSTSDSAGNTIYF. The J gene is TRBJ1-3, the V gene TRBV19; no clear D. Germline V gene data show CDR1 as LNHDA and CDR2 as SQIVND (reference sequence). V was pared by 4 bases and J by 2 bases, with 12 bases between. CDR3 length: 15 residues.